The clone carrying this T cell receptor (beta chain) has a handful of counts. The data originate from a study of CD8+ T cells in alopecia areata. Isolated RNA was reverse transcribed into cDNA used as the sequencing template. Profiling relied on immunoSEQ multiplex PCR, and the TCRdb table lists in-frame clones only, not all of them. This repertoire shows roughly 180,000 clones, 40% to 55% found once; its top ten account for 10%. The germline V gene has CDR1 GTSNPN and CDR2 SVGIG (reference sequence). V was pared by 4 bases and J by 9 bases, with 13 bases between. The CDR3 has 12 residues. The treatment was: oral pan-JAK inhibitor, 5-10 mg twice daily.

This sequence originates from a human donor with alopecia areata. The starting material was CD8+ T cells sorted from blood, obtained at week 52, from a patient treated with tofacitinib. The chain employs TRBV30 and TRBJ2-1; tentative D call: TRBD1 (5 bases). This CDR3 reads CAWTPLGLEQFF. The CDR3 DNA reads TGTGCCTGGACCCCTCTGGGGCTTGAGCAGTTCTTC.